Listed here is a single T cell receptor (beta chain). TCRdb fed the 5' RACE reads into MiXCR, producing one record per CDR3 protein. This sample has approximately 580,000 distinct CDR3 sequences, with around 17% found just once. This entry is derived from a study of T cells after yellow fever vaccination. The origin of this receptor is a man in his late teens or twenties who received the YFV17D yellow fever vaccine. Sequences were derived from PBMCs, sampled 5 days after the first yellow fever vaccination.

CDR3 nucleotide sequence: TGTGCCAGCAGTGACTCGTGGGGATCCCAAGATACGCAGTATTTT. It codes for CASSDSWGSQDTQYF. This chain links TRBV6-4 with TRBJ2-3; D gene ambiguous. The germline CDR1 and CDR2 sequences are MRHNA and SNTAGT. The length of the CDR3 is 15 residues. The germline V and J ends were trimmed by 0 bases and 5 bases, with 12 bases remaining between them.